This TCR beta chain is drawn from a study of lymphopenia after photon versus proton radiotherapy. Whole-study results and caveats: Authors raise, but do not show, better survival with proton therapy.

In regard to this clone: Its cognate antigen is unknown.

V shed 6 bases and J shed 5 bases, with 13 bases lying between them. CDR1 is SGHVS and CDR2 is FNYEAQ in the germline V gene. CDR3 length: 14 amino acids. The repertoire was sequenced with immunoSEQ multiplex PCR; TCRdb's copy has only in-frame clones and lacks some. The data show 15,000 to 20,000 clones, approximately 90% seen once. V usage is TRBV7-6 and J usage is TRBJ1-4; D gene unclear. The material was peripheral blood, obtained from a patient treated with proton-based radiotherapy. The sequence came from a woman aged 55 to 70 with cholangiocarcinoma. Some clones in this sample may be carry-over from other donors' samples. The chain's CDR3 is CASSFGGLNEKLFF. Here the CDR3 DNA reads TGTGCCAGCAGTTTTGGAGGGCTAAATGAAAAACTGTTTTTT.